This T cell receptor (beta chain) was sequenced for a study of regulatory T cells in long-lasting Graves disease. Study-level results: Segments TRBV28, TRBJ1-2 and TRBJ2-5 showed preferential usage in persistent disease.

Documented time point: newly diagnosed GD, antithyroid drugs for less than 3 months. RNA from PBMCs was the source of the TCR library. V was pared by 11 bases and J by 5 bases, with 15 bases between. CDR3 size: 12 residues. Germline V CDR1 and CDR2: ENHRY, SYGVKD. Both iRepertoire HTBI primers and Arm-PCR of CDR3 regions were used to build the TCR beta libraries. TCRdb passed the multiplex PCR reads through MiXCR, listing each CDR3 protein once. The repertoire holds a few hundred thousand distinct CDR3 sequences, with about 15% as singletons. Comments on this clonotype: No antigen is known for it.

These sequences were also reported in another study, on T cells in Graves' hyperthyroidism and ophthalmopathy.

This rearrangement joins TRBV10-3 to TRBJ1-2; D might be TRBD1 (5 bases). The receptor's source is a woman aged 45 to 65 with Graves disease. The sample in question was peripheral blood mononuclear cells (PBMCs), obtained at new diagnosis, from a patient treated with antithyroid drugs. CDR3 bases: TGTGCCGTACTAGGGGACCTGTATGGCTACACCTTC. It yields the protein CAVLGDLYGYTF.